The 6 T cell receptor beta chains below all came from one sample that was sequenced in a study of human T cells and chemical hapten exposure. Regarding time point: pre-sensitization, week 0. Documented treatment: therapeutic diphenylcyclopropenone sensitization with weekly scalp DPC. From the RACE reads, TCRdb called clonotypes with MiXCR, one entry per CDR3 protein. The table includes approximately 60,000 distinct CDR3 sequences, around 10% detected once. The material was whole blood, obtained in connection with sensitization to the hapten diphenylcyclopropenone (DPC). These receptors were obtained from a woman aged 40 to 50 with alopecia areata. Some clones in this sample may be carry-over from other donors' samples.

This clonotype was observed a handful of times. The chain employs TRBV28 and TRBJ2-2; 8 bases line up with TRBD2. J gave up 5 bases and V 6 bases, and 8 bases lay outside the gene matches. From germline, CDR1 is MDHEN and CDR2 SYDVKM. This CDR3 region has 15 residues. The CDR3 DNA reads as TGTGCCAGCAGCCCCGGGGGGGGCCAGACCGGGGAGCTGTTTTTT. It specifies CASSPGGGQTGELFF.

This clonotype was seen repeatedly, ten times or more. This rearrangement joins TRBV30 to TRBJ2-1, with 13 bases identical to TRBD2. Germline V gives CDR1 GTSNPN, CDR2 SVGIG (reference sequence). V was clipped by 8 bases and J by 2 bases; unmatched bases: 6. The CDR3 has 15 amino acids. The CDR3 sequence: CARTSGRETYNEQFF. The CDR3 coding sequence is TGTGCCCGGACTAGCGGGAGAGAGACCTACAATGAGCAGTTCTTC. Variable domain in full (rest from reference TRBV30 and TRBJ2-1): SQTIHQWPATLVQPVGSPLSLECTVEGTSNPNLYWYRQAAGRGLQLLFYSVGIGQISSEVPQNLSASRPQDRQFILSSKKLLLSDSGFYLCARTSGRETYNEQFFGPGTRLTVL.

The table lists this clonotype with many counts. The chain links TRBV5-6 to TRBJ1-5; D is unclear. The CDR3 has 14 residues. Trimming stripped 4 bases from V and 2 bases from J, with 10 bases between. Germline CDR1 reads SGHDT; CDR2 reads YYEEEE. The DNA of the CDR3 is TGTGCCAGCAGCCCGCGGACCGGCAATCAGCCCCAGCATTTT. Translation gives CASSPRTGNQPQHF.

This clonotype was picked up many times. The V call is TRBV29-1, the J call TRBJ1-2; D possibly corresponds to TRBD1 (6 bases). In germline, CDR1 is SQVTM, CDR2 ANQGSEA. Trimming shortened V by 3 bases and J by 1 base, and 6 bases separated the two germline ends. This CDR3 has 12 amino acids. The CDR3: CSVEDSNYGYTF. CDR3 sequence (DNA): TGCAGCGTTGAGGACAGTAACTATGGCTACACCTTC. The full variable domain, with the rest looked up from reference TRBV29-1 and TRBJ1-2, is SAVISQKPSRDICQRGTSLTIQCQVDSQVTMMFWYRQQPGQSLTLIATANQGSEATYESGFVIDKFPISRPNLTFSTLTVSNMSPEDSSIYLCSVEDSNYGYTFGSGTRLTVV.

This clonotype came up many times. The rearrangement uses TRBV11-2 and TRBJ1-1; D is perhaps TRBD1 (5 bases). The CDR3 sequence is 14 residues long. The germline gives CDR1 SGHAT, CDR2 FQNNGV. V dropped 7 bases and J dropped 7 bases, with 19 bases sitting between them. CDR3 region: CASTIRLGVGEAFF. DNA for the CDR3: TGTGCCAGCACGATCAGGTTAGGGGTAGGTGAAGCTTTCTTT.

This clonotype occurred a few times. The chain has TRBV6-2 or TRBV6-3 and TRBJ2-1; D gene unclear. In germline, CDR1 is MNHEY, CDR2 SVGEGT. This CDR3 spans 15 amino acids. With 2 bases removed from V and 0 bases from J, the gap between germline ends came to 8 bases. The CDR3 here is CASSYGDLSYNEQFF. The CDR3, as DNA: TGTGCCAGCAGTTACGGGGATCTCTCCTACAATGAGCAGTTCTTC.